A single sample is the source of the 17 T cell receptor beta chains below, sequenced in a study of cytomegalovirus exposure and HLA in healthy donors. Primers: 60 Vbeta forward and 13 Jbeta reverse. Clones were read by immunoSEQ multiplex PCR, and TCRdb kept only the in-frame ones, dropping some. The sample contains around 150,000 clones, around 75% of which appear only once. The sample taken for sequencing was PBMCs. The receptors stem from a male donor in good health and CMV-seronegative.

This chain connects TRBV5-1 to TRBJ1-1; 7 bases align to TRBD1. CDR3 length equals 14 residues. V lost 2 bases, J lost 2 bases, and 3 bases stayed unmatched. CDR1 and CDR2 from the germline V gene are SGHRS and YFSETQ. The CDR3 spells CASSFSGGNTEAFF. In nucleotides, the CDR3 is TGCGCCAGCAGCTTCTCAGGGGGTAACACTGAAGCTTTCTTT.

This clone was seen a few times. The chain couples TRBV27 to TRBJ2-3; 7 nucleotides align to TRBD1. The junction had 4 bases not matched to a gene; V was cut back by 6 bases and J by 1 base. This CDR3 is 14 amino acids long. Germline CDR1 and CDR2: MNHEY and SMNVEV (reference sequence). In nucleotides, the CDR3 is TGTGCCAGCAGCCTCGGGACAGGCACAGATACGCAGTATTTT. This translates into CASSLGTGTDTQYF.

This clone was recorded a few times. The chain couples TRBV27 to TRBJ1-1; 11 bases are a match to TRBD1. CDR1 is MNHEY, CDR2 SMNVEV, per germline (reference sequence). V lost 10 bases, J lost 1 base, and 5 bases stayed unmatched. This CDR3 is built from 14 residues. The CDR3: CAIKGQGGNTEAFF. CDR3 nucleotides: TGTGCCATTAAGGGACAGGGGGGGAACACTGAAGCTTTCTTT.

This clone was detected once. This chain uses TRBV30 with TRBJ1-2; possibly TRBD1 for D (6 bases). This CDR3 contains 12 residues. Trimming removed 4 bases from V and 6 bases from J, with 12 bases in between. The V gene's germline CDR1 is GTSNPN and CDR2 SVGIG (reference sequence). The CDR3 region is CAWTGRGDGYTF. The CDR3 coding sequence is TGTGCCTGGACGGGCAGGGGAGATGGCTACACCTTC.

This sequence joins TRBV4-3 and TRBJ2-3; 9 nucleotides agree with TRBD2. J lost 3 bases, V lost 4 bases, and 11 bases had no gene match. CDR3 length: 17 residues. From germline, CDR1 is LGHNA and CDR2 YSLEER. The CDR3 loop is CASSPTSAGGGTDTQYF. The CDR3 nucleotides read TGCGCCAGCAGCCCGACCTCCGCGGGAGGGGGGACAGATACGCAGTATTTT.

This rearrangement joins TRBV6-5 to TRBJ2-7; 7 nucleotides agree with TRBD2. Trimming took 5 bases from V and 3 from J; bases not matched to a gene: 7. Germline assignment: CDR1 MNHEY and CDR2 SVGAGI. The CDR3 has 14 amino acids. The DNA of the CDR3 is TGTGCCAGCAGTGAACCCCCGGGGGGCTACGAGCAGTACTTC. It is translated as CASSEPPGGYEQYF.

V gene TRBV6-5 combines with J gene TRBJ2-7; 7 nucleotides match TRBD1. The junction had 11 bases not matched to a gene; V was cut back by 6 bases and J by 3 bases. CDR3 size: 15 residues. Germline V lookup: CDR1 MNHEY, CDR2 SVGAGI. The CDR3 protein is CASRRDRVSHYEQYF. The CDR3 DNA reads TGTGCCAGCAGACGCGACAGGGTATCGCACTACGAGCAGTACTTC.

The rearrangement joins TRBV30 to TRBJ1-2, with D hard to call. Looked up from germline, CDR1 is GTSNPN and CDR2 is SVGIG (reference sequence). Trimming shortened V by 2 bases and J by 8 bases, and 18 bases separated the two germline ends. The CDR3 consists of 14 residues. The CDR3 DNA reads TGTGCCTGGAGTCTTTCCCGCGGAGGGCAAGGCTACACCTTC. Residues: CAWSLSRGGQGYTF.

The V call is TRBV7-9, the J call TRBJ2-7; a possible D gene is TRBD2 (5 bases). With 5 bases removed from V and 2 bases from J, the gap between germline ends came to 16 bases. Germline-derived CDR1 and CDR2 are SEHNR and FQNEAQ (reference sequence). The CDR3 totals 15 residues. The CDR3 reads CASSPEVGAAYEQYF. The CDR3 DNA reads as TGTGCCAGCAGCCCGGAGGTGGGTGCCGCCTACGAGCAGTACTTC.

V and J are TRBV11-2 and TRBJ2-1, with TRBD1 matching 7 bases. With V trimmed by 6 bases and J by 12 bases, 11 bases remained unmatched. This CDR3 has 13 amino acids. CDR1 is SGHAT and CDR2 is FQNNGV in the germline V gene. In DNA form, the CDR3 reads TGTGCCAGCAGATGGACAGGCGGAGCGGTGCAGTTCTTC. Translation gives CASRWTGGAVQFF.

The chain couples TRBV29-1 to TRBJ1-2; TRBD1 aligns across 7 bases. Germline trimming cut 0 bases from V and 5 bases from J; bases unmatched to any gene: 6. The CDR3 is made up of 14 amino acids. Looked up from germline, CDR1 is SQVTM and CDR2 is ANQGSEA. CDR3 DNA: TGCAGCGTTGAAGATGGGACAGCCCTATATGGCTACACCTTC. Protein: CSVEDGTALYGYTF.

The chain employs TRBV5-1 and TRBJ2-6; 8 nucleotides match TRBD1. The ends lost 1 base at V and 1 base at J; junction bases unmatched: 4. The CDR3 totals 17 residues. The germline V gene has CDR1 SGHRS and CDR2 YFSETQ. The CDR3 DNA reads TGCGCCAGCAGCTTGAACCACAGGGGGTCTGGGGCCAACGTCCTGACTTTC. Its protein product is CASSLNHRGSGANVLTF. The variable domain in full, with the rest retrieved from reference TRBV5-1 and TRBJ2-6, is KAGVTQTPRYLIKTRGQQVTLSCSPISGHRSVSWYQQTPGQGLQFLFEYFSETQRNKGNFPGRFSGRQFSNSRSEMNVSTLELGDSALYLCASSLNHRGSGANVLTFGAGSRLTVL.

The V and J genes are TRBV7-8 and TRBJ1-4; D is ambiguous. The CDR3 runs to 15 residues. Deletions cut 1 base from V and 2 bases from J, with 8 bases between. Per the germline V gene, CDR1 is SGHVS and CDR2 is FQNEAQ. The CDR3 loop reads CASSLVGSTNEKLFF. The CDR3 DNA reads as TGTGCCAGCAGCTTAGTGGGCAGTACTAATGAAAAACTGTTTTTT.

The chain has TRBV27 and TRBJ2-3; the D is unclear. The CDR3 sequence is 13 residues long. V was shortened by 3 bases and J by 0 bases, with 4 bases between the two germline ends. Per germline, CDR1 MNHEY and CDR2 SMNVEV (reference sequence). CDR3 amino acids: CASSFSSTDTQYF. DNA for the CDR3: TGTGCCAGCAGTTTTTCTAGCACAGATACGCAGTATTTT.

The CDR3 bases are TGTGCCAGCAGTGGGCCCAGGACAGACATCCAAGAGACCCAGTACTTC. Its protein product is CASSGPRTDIQETQYF. J is TRBJ2-5 and V is TRBV2, with D possibly TRBD1 on 6 matching bases. Germline CDR1 and CDR2: SNHLY and FYNNEI. The V end was cut by 4 bases, the J end by 1 base, with 16 bases between. The CDR3 totals 16 residues.

The chain links TRBV4-1 to TRBJ1-2, with 7 nucleotides matching TRBD1. Germline V gene sequence: CDR1 MGHRA, CDR2 YSYEKL. The CDR3 spans 15 residues. V was clipped by 2 bases and J by 7 bases; unmatched bases: 10. As DNA, the CDR3 is TGCGCCAGCAGCCAATCCCCTCAAGGGGGCCTTGGCTACACCTTC. This encodes CASSQSPQGGLGYTF.

The sample holds one count of this clone. The V gene is TRBV5-1, the J gene TRBJ2-5, with 9 bases identical to TRBD1. Germline lookup yields CDR1 SGHRS and CDR2 YFSETQ. The CDR3 has 18 amino acids. The V gene end was trimmed by 2 bases and the J gene end by 2 bases; junction bases not matched to a gene: 13. The CDR3 nucleotides read TGCGCCAGCAGCTTTGGGTGGACAGGGGACCGACGTCAAGAGACCCAGTACTTC. Translated: CASSFGWTGDRRQETQYF.